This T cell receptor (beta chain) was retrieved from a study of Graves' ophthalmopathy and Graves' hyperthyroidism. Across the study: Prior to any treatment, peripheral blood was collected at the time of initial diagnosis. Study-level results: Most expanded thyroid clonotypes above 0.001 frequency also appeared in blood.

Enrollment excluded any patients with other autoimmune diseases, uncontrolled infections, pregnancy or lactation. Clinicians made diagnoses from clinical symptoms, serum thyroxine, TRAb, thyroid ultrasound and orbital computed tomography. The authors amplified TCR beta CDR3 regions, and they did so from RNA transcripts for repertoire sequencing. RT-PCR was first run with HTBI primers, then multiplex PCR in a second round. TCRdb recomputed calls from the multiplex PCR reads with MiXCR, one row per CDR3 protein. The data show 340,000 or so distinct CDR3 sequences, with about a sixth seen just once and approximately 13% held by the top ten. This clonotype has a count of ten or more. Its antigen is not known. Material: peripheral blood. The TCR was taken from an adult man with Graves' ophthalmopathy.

CDR3 loop: CASSLVISGLAGTEQFF. The CDR3 DNA reads as TGTGCCAGCAGCTTAGTAATATCGGGGCTAGCGGGGACAGAGCAGTTCTTC. V is TRBV7-2 and J is TRBJ2-1; 9 positions match TRBD2. There are 17 residues in the CDR3. V dropped 1 base and J dropped 10; count of bases not matched to a gene: 14. Germline V gene lookup returns CDR1 SGHTA and CDR2 FQGNSA.